This TCR beta chain was identified during a study of response to subunit inactivated influenza vaccine (dated by TCRdb to 2016 to 2019). In terms of the full investigation: Deep quantitative T cell receptor repertoire profiling was used in the study to track responses to a trivalent subunit inactivated influenza vaccine. Study-wide findings and limitations: According to the authors, only a limited number of new T cells may be recruited by each seasonal influenza vaccination.

Deletion took 3 bases off V and 4 bases off J, with a span of 12 bases between the germline ends. Inclusive of the bounding cysteine and phenylalanine, the CDR3 is 14 residues long. Just CDR3 DNA is preserved here, 42 bases in frame from base 1. CDR1 DFQATT and CDR2 SNEGSKA are derived from the germline V gene (reference sequence). Library preparation used RT-PCR. The reads were generated on an Illumina HiSeq 2500. The raw public data were reprocessed by TCRdb itself: fastp quality trimming at Q25, MiXCR clonotype calling, in-frame beta chains only. Entries are consolidated by CDR3 protein sequence, retaining the most common genes and DNA. For this sample there are roughly 500,000 distinct CDR3 sequences; 16% appear just once. The ten most abundant clones make up less than 4% of the sample. This clonotype was counted a few times. No cognate antigen has been identified for it. Base qualities are missing; no much larger clone stands one base away.

This chain is built from TRBV20-1 and TRBJ2-2, with the D gene not clear enough to name. The receptor comes from a man aged 50-75 years who received an inactivated influenza vaccine. Donor details come from another sample of the same person, matched by shared clones. The sample here was CD4+ T cells sorted from PBMCs, taken less than 30 months after vaccination. For the CDR3, the sequence is CSASSHEFTGELFF. At the DNA level, the sequence is TGCAGTGCTAGTAGTCATGAATTCACCGGGGAGCTGTTTTTT.